These T cell receptor beta chains were read from a single sample in a study of T cell responses to AZD1222 COVID-19 vaccine. TCRdb's copy holds only in-frame clones and misses some; the assay was immunoSEQ multiplex PCR. Counted here are 100,000 to 150,000 clones, around 90% occurring once; the ten biggest clones make up approximately 4%. The material was peripheral blood, obtained on day 0 of AZD1222 vaccination. The receptor set was obtained from an adult in good health. CDR3s include the opening cysteine and the closing phenylalanine or tryptophan. The D gene is left open where the match is weak. Clone size appears in some rows only: once, few, many, or a class for an expanded clone.

TRBJ1-1 NA TRBV19 NA CASSIYRSQYRPEDTEAFF TGTGCCAGTAGTATATACCGGAGCCAATACAGGCCGGAGGACACTGAAGCTTTCTTT
TRBJ1-2 NA TRBV2 NA CASGKIYGYTF TGTGCCAGCGGAAAGATATATGGCTACACCTTC
TRBJ1-6 NA TRBV6-5 NA CASSYDGLNSPLHF TGTGCCAGCAGTTATGATGGTCTGAATTCACCCCTCCACTTT
TRBJ2-7 TRBD2 TRBV6-5 NA CASSYGGGSSEQYF TGTGCCAGCAGTTACGGTGGCGGGAGCTCCGAGCAGTACTTC
TRBJ1-4 NA TRBV7-9 NA CASSPDRANNEKLFF TGTGCCAGCAGCCCGGACAGAGCCAATAATGAAAAACTGTTTTTT
TRBJ2-1 NA TRBV30 NA CAWSRRSYNEQFF TGTGCCTGGAGTAGGCGGTCTTACAATGAGCAGTTCTTC
TRBJ2-5 TRBD1 TRBV11-2 NA CASSLGQGRVETQYF TGTGCCAGCAGCTTAGGACAGGGTAGAGTGGAGACCCAGTACTTC
TRBJ1-5 TRBD1 TRBV28 NA CASSSGDRAQPQHF TGTGCCAGCAGCTCCGGGGACAGAGCACAGCCCCAGCATTTT
TRBJ2-1 NA TRBV5-1 NA CASSLAVVGEYNEQFF TGCGCCAGCAGCTTGGCGGTGGTTGGGGAATACAATGAGCAGTTCTTC
TRBJ2-1 TRBD2 TRBV19 NA CASSAPFASGSYEQFF TGTGCCAGTAGTGCCCCGTTTGCTAGCGGGAGCTATGAGCAGTTCTTC
TRBJ1-2 NA TRBV6-2/TRBV6-3 NA CASSYQDPYGYTF TGTGCCAGCAGTTACCAGGACCCCTATGGCTACACCTTC
TRBJ1-6 NA TRBV13 NA CASSFESSYNSPLHF TGTGCCAGCAGCTTCGAGAGCTCCTATAATTCACCCCTCCACTTT
TRBJ2-1 NA TRBV7-7 NA CASSLRAGPRGDEQFF TGTGCTAGCAGCTTAAGAGCGGGCCCCAGGGGCGATGAGCAGTTCTTC
TRBJ2-2 TRBD1 TRBV6-6 NA CASSYRGPGELFF TGTGCCAGCAGTTACAGGGGGCCCGGGGAGCTGTTTTTT
TRBJ2-3 NA TRBV28 NA CASTTLTDTQYF TGTGCCAGCACCACCCTTACAGATACGCAGTATTTT
TRBJ2-7 NA TRBV30 NA CAWGRGRSYEQYF TGTGCCTGGGGACGGGGTCGGTCCTACGAGCAGTACTTC
TRBJ1-5 NA TRBV11-2 NA CASSLEGYSNQPQHF TGTGCCAGCAGCTTAGAGGGTTATAGCAATCAGCCCCAGCATTTT
TRBJ2-2 NA TRBV27 NA CASSLSGEGTVSAGELFF TGTGCCAGCAGTTTATCTGGGGAGGGGACAGTCTCTGCCGGGGAGCTGTTTTTT
TRBJ1-5 TRBD1 TRBV3-1/TRBV3-2 NA CASSPGQGFYSNQPQHF TGTGCCAGCAGCCCAGGACAGGGATTTTATAGCAATCAGCCCCAGCATTTT
TRBJ2-3 TRBD2 TRBV7-2 few CASSLVSGAGDTQYF TGTGCCAGCAGCTTAGTCAGCGGGGCAGGGGATACGCAGTATTTT
TRBJ1-4 TRBD1 TRBV5-1 NA CASSDRDRGATNEKLFF TGCGCCAGCAGCGACCGGGACAGGGGAGCAACTAATGAAAAACTGTTTTTT
TRBJ1-5 NA TRBV7-2 NA CASRRGAGNNQPQHF TGTGCCAGCAGACGGGGGGCAGGGAACAATCAGCCCCAGCATTTT
TRBJ1-2 TRBD1 TRBV28 NA CASRQQGAQNYGYTF TGTGCCAGCAGACAACAGGGGGCTCAAAACTATGGCTACACCTTC
TRBJ1-1 NA TRBV6-5 NA CASSPNPGNTEAFF TGTGCCAGCAGTCCGAACCCGGGGAACACTGAAGCTTTCTTT
TRBJ1-5 NA TRBV10-2 NA CASRGGYSNQPQHF TGCGCCAGCAGGGGGGGATACAGCAATCAGCCCCAGCATTTT
TRBJ2-7 NA TRBV10-1 few CASSENGGFYEQYF TGCGCCAGCAGTGAGAATGGAGGATTCTACGAGCAGTACTTC
TRBJ2-1 NA TRBV28 NA CASSSRSHREQFF TGTGCCAGCAGCTCCCGGTCCCATCGAGAGCAGTTCTTC
TRBJ2-2 NA TRBV10-3 NA CAISDPKTGEGTGELFF TGTGCCATCAGTGACCCCAAGACAGGGGAGGGCACCGGGGAGCTGTTTTTT
TRBJ2-7 TRBD1 TRBV11-3 NA CASQGVTYEQYF TGTGCCAGCCAGGGGGTCACCTACGAGCAGTACTTC
TRBJ2-7 NA TRBV21-1 NA CASSNGTGGIYEQYF TGTGCCAGCAGCAACGGGACAGGGGGTATCTACGAGCAGTACTTC
TRBJ1-2 TRBD1 TRBV7-9 NA CASSLGQGSNYGYTF TGTGCCAGCAGCTTAGGACAGGGTTCTAACTATGGCTACACCTTC
TRBJ2-7 TRBD2 TRBV5-6 NA CASSFGTSGAYEQYF TGTGCCAGCAGCTTCGGGACTAGCGGGGCCTACGAGCAGTACTTC
TRBJ2-7 NA TRBV7-9 NA CASSQDSYEQYF TGTGCCAGCAGCCAAGACTCGTACGAGCAGTACTTC
TRBJ1-2 NA TRBV7-6 NA CASSPLGRHNSPYGYTF TGTGCCAGCAGCCCCCTCGGCAGGCACAACTCCCCCTATGGCTACACCTTC
TRBJ2-5 NA TRBV21-1 NA CASSKGEWGRETQYF TGTGCCAGCAGCAAAGGAGAGTGGGGGCGGGAGACCCAGTACTTC
TRBJ1-1 NA TRBV4-2 NA CASSQDSQAEAFF TGTGCCAGCAGCCAAGATAGTCAGGCTGAAGCTTTCTTT